This entry concerns a single T cell receptor (beta chain). Its cognate antigen is unknown. These data come from a study of T cells in women clearing cervical HPV infection. Study-level background: Case blood drawn at lesion detection; control blood after infection cleared.

Study observations and caveats: Each sample's T-cell count was unknown, possibly confounding richness.

The data were produced by immunoSEQ multiplex PCR, yet TCRdb's version contains in-frame clones alone and is incomplete. The specimen's table records about 15,000 clones. The sequenced sample consisted of blood buffy coat. The clonotype was recovered from a woman between 18 and 70 years old with a cervical HPV16 infection that either progressed to CIN3+ or cleared (not recorded which).

The covered CDR3 bases are TGTGCCAGCAGCCCTACTAAAGCAGATACC. Translated, it gives CASSPTKADT. The CDR3, in full, reads CASSPTKADTYTF. The chain combines TRBV7-2 with TRBJ1-2; D not resolved. The DNA ends 3 residues before the CDR3 does, and the rest of the CDR3 is filled in from the germline J gene. The CDR3 sequence is 13 residues long. Germline CDR1 reads SGHTA; CDR2 reads FQGNSA.